This TCR beta chain was found in a study of blood T cells in healthy people across ages. The CDR3 is 16 residues long. V gave up 5 bases and J gave up 6 bases, with 23 bases separating them. The germline V gene encodes CDR1 SQVTM and CDR2 ANQGSEA. This clonotype was seen only a few times. A sample-barcoded 5' primer and a J-beta primer mix were used in a second PCR of about 6 to 12 cycles. TCRdb reanalysed the 5' RACE reads using MiXCR and keeps one entry per CDR3 protein. Of about 1.8 million distinct CDR3 sequences in the sample, around 48% were seen once. The sequence was obtained from a middle-aged woman in good health. Sample: blood. J is TRBJ2-1 and V is TRBV29-1; D could derive from TRBD1 or TRBD2 (5 bases each). CDR3 amino acids: CSVSRGTGGGVNEQFF. CDR3 nucleotide sequence: TGCAGCGTTTCCCGGGGTACGGGTGGGGGAGTCAATGAGCAGTTCTTC.